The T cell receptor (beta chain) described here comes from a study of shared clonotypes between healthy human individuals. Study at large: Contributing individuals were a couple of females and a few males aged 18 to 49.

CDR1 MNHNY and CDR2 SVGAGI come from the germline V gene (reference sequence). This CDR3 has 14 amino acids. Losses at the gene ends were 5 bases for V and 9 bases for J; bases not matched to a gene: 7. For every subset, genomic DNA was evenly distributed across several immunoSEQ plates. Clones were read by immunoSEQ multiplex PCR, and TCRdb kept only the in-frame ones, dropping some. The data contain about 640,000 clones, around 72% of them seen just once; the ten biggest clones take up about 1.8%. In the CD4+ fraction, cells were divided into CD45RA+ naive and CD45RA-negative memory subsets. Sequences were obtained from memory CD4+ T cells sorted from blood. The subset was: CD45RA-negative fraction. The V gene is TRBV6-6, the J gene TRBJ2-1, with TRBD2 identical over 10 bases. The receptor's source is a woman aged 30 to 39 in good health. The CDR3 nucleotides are TGTGCCAGCAGTATAAGCGGGAGGGCCTTTGAGCAGTTCTTC. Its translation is CASSISGRAFEQFF.